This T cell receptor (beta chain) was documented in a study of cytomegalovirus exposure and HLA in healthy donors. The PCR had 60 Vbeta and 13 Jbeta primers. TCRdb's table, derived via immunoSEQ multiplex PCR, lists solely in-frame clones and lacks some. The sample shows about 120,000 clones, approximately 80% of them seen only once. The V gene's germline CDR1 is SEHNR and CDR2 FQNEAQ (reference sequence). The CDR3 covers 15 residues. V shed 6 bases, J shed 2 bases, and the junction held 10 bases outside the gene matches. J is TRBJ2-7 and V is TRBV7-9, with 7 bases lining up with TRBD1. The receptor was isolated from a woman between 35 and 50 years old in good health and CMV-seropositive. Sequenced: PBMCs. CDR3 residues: CASSNPGQSAYEQYF. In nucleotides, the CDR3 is TGTGCCAGCAGTAACCCGGGACAGAGTGCCTACGAGCAGTACTTC.